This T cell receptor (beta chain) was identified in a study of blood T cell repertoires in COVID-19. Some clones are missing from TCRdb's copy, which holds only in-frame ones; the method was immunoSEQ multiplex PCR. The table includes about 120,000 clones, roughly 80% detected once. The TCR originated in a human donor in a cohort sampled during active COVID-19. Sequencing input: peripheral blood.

The CDR3 DNA reads as TGTGCCAGCACCACTGGGGGGGACAGGGACTACGAGCAGTACTTC. Translating gives CASTTGGDRDYEQYF. V gene TRBV28 combines with J gene TRBJ2-7; TRBD1 aligns across 9 bases. Germline V gene sequence: CDR1 MDHEN, CDR2 SYDVKM. The CDR3 spans 15 residues. V dropped 7 bases and J dropped 3; count of bases not matched to a gene: 10.